The next 3 T cell receptor beta chains were all read from a single sample in a study of beta chain features in type 1 diabetes. The investigators reverse transcribed all of the isolated RNA, so they sequenced expressed TCRB transcripts. Assay used: immunoSEQ multiplex PCR; TCRdb lists only in-frame clones, some missing. The sample lists some 300,000 clones, about 8.5% seen once, with 1% in the top ten. Sequenced input: central memory CD4+ T cells from blood. The receptor set was obtained from a woman between 18 and 29 years old in good health.

This clone was found a few times. This sequence joins TRBV11-3 and TRBJ2-1; no definite D call. Trimming left V 5 bases short and J 4 bases short, with 6 bases between. This CDR3 has 12 amino acids. The V gene's germline CDR1 is SGHNT and CDR2 YENEEA. In DNA form, the CDR3 reads TGTGCCAGCAGCGCTCCATACAATGAGCAGTTCTTC. It yields the protein CASSAPYNEQFF.

This chain joins TRBV18 and TRBJ2-5, with TRBD1 matching 8 bases. The germline CDR1 and CDR2 sequences are KGHSH and LQKENI. There are 14 residues in the CDR3. The V segment lost 5 bases and the J segment 1 base; nucleotides outside the gene matches: 3. The DNA for the CDR3 is TGTGCCAGCTCAACAGGGGGTGGCCAAGAGACCCAGTACTTC. The encoded protein is CASSTGGGQETQYF.

This chain links TRBV13 with TRBJ1-2; D is uncertain. Trimming removed 5 bases at V and 3 bases at J, with 10 bases between. CDR3 size: 13 residues. CDR1 PRHDT and CDR2 FYEKMQ come from the germline V gene (reference sequence). The CDR3 DNA sequence: TGTGCCAGCAGCCCAACCGGAGACTATGGCTACACCTTC. Protein product: CASSPTGDYGYTF.